A single sample gave rise to the 23 T cell receptor beta chains below, sequenced in a study of cytomegalovirus exposure and HLA in healthy donors. The PCR made use of 60 Vbeta and 13 Jbeta primers. Method: immunoSEQ multiplex PCR; TCRdb's copy keeps in-frame clones and lacks some. The table includes roughly 81,000 clones, around 80% detected once. Specimen: PBMCs. The receptor set was obtained from a man under 40 in good health and CMV-seronegative.

This chain joins TRBV27 and TRBJ2-7; TRBD2 matches 10 bases. The CDR3 covers 18 residues. J lost 0 bases, V lost 5 bases, and 13 bases had no gene match. CDR1 and CDR2 from the germline V gene are MNHEY and SMNVEV (reference sequence). CDR3 region: CASSLRPRSGRSSYEQYF. CDR3 in DNA: TGTGCCAGCAGTCTGAGACCCCGTAGCGGGAGGAGCTCCTACGAGCAGTACTTC.

The rearrangement joins TRBV18 to TRBJ2-1; the match to TRBD1 covers 11 bases. Germline trimming cut 3 bases from V and 13 bases from J; bases unmatched to any gene: 17. This CDR3 is built from 17 residues. The germline V gene has CDR1 KGHSH and CDR2 LQKENI. Here the CDR3 reads CASSPSGQGGSPGAQFF. The CDR3 DNA sequence: TGTGCCAGCTCACCCTCGGGACAGGGGGGATCCCCGGGGGCTCAGTTCTTC.

J is TRBJ2-7 and V is TRBV4-1, with a tentative D call TRBD2 (6 bases). Looked up from germline, CDR1 is MGHRA and CDR2 is YSYEKL. The CDR3 covers 17 residues. V gave up 1 base and J gave up 0 bases, with 16 bases separating them. CDR3 coding DNA: TGCGCCAGCAGCCAAGCCCCCCGGGGACTGTTCTCCTACGAGCAGTACTTC. Its protein is CASSQAPRGLFSYEQYF.

The rearrangement links TRBV2 to TRBJ2-7; D unresolved. The germline V gene encodes CDR1 SNHLY and CDR2 FYNNEI. The germline V and J ends were trimmed by 8 bases and 3 bases, with 11 bases remaining between them. This CDR3 contains 12 residues. The CDR3 sequence is CASGKTVYEQYF. DNA of the CDR3: TGTGCCAGCGGTAAAACAGTCTACGAGCAGTACTTC.

The chain's CDR3 is CASSPLGGGMNTEAFF. Here the CDR3 DNA reads TGTGCCAGCAGCCCCTTGGGGGGGGGCATGAACACTGAAGCTTTCTTT. The chain recombines TRBV5-4 with TRBJ1-1; tentative D call: TRBD1 (6 bases). The germline V gene encodes CDR1 SGHNT and CDR2 YYREEE (reference sequence). This CDR3 is 16 amino acids long. Trimming pared 4 bases from V and 0 bases from J, leaving 16 bases between.

This chain links TRBV6-5 with TRBJ1-2; D gene uncertain. Germline V CDR1 and CDR2: MNHEY, SVGAGI. Trimming cost V 2 bases and J 2 bases, with 6 bases left between them. This CDR3 region has 13 residues. CDR3 nucleotides: TGTGCCAGCAGTTACGCGAAAAACTATGGCTACACCTTC. The encoded protein is CASSYAKNYGYTF.

The chain has TRBV7-2 and TRBJ2-1, with 16 bases that match TRBD2. The germline V gene has CDR1 SGHTA and CDR2 FQGNSA. V dropped 5 bases and J dropped 9; count of bases not matched to a gene: 16. CDR3 length: 19 residues. CDR3 loop: CASSKLPGLAGGPVSEQFF. For the CDR3, the DNA is TGTGCCAGCAGCAAACTACCGGGACTAGCGGGGGGGCCTGTGAGTGAGCAGTTCTTC.

As DNA, the CDR3 is TGCGCCAGCAGCCAAGTGGACAGGGGGCACATATATTTT. Amino acid sequence: CASSQVDRGHIYF. This chain links TRBV4-1 with TRBJ1-3; 11 positions match TRBD1. The CDR3 has 13 residues. Losses at the gene ends were 1 base for V and 12 bases for J; bases not matched to a gene: 2. Looked up from germline, CDR1 is MGHRA and CDR2 is YSYEKL.

The rearrangement links TRBV27 to TRBJ2-3, with 12 bases aligning to TRBD2. Germline CDR1 MNHEY, CDR2 SMNVEV (reference sequence). There are 16 residues in the CDR3. The junction had 7 bases not matched to a gene; V was cut back by 7 bases and J by 2 bases. Here the CDR3 DNA reads TGTGCCAGCAACGCTCTAGCGGGAGGGATCACAGATACGCAGTATTTT. Translation: CASNALAGGITDTQYF.

The rearrangement uses TRBV21-1 and TRBJ2-1; the tabulated D call, TRBD2, remains unverified against the DNA. TRBV21-1 is a pseudogene segment. The CDR3 is made up of 14 amino acids. CDR3 sequence reads: CASAFGGNYNEQFF. The CDR3 bases are TGTGCCAGCGCCTTCGGGGGGAACTACAATGAGCAGTTCTTC.

The chain joins TRBV28 to TRBJ2-5; 7 bases line up with TRBD2. The V gene's germline CDR1 is MDHEN and CDR2 SYDVKM. The CDR3 sequence is 16 residues long. V was clipped by 2 bases and J by 5 bases; unmatched bases: 11. CDR3: CASSLNPAGAQETQYF. The CDR3 bases are TGTGCCAGCAGTTTAAACCCGGCGGGAGCTCAGGAGACCCAGTACTTC.

The rearrangement uses TRBV7-3 and TRBJ2-1; 13 nucleotides line up with TRBD2. The V segment lost 2 bases and the J segment 9 bases; nucleotides outside the gene matches: 13. CDR3 length: 18 amino acids. Germline V gives CDR1 SGHTA, CDR2 FQGTGA. For the CDR3, the DNA is TGTGCCAGCAGCTTACGCGGCCTCCGACTAGCGGGGGGTGGTGAGCAGTTCTTC. Encoded protein: CASSLRGLRLAGGGEQFF.

The V and J genes are TRBV29-1 and TRBJ2-3; TRBD2 might be the D (5 bases). This CDR3 comprises 13 residues. V shed 4 bases and J shed 2 bases, with 10 bases lying between them. CDR1 and CDR2 (germline): SQVTM, ANQGSEA. The CDR3 DNA reads as TGCAGCGTTGTTGAGGGTAACACAGATACGCAGTATTTT. Its protein is CSVVEGNTDTQYF.

J is TRBJ2-5 and V is TRBV11-2, with D maybe TRBD1 (6 bases). This CDR3 is built from 11 residues. CDR1 SGHAT and CDR2 FQNNGV come from the germline V gene. V lost 5 bases to trimming and J lost 5 bases, with 6 bases between them. CDR3 nucleotides: TGTGCCAGCAGCAGGGGGGAGACCCAGTACTTC. It encodes CASSRGETQYF.

This clone was seen only a few times. The V call is TRBV6-4, the J call TRBJ2-1, with D possibly being TRBD2 (7 bases). Trimming removed 0 bases from V and 6 bases from J, with 12 bases in between. Germline CDR1 is MRHNA and CDR2 is SNTAGT. This CDR3 has 15 amino acids. CDR3 bases: TGTGCCAGCAGTGACTCGGGGGGGCAGCCCAATGAGCAGTTCTTC. It translates to CASSDSGGQPNEQFF.

The sample holds a few counts of this clone. The chain employs TRBV28 and TRBJ1-1; D unclear. The germline CDR1 and CDR2 sequences are MDHEN and SYDVKM. CDR3 length: 14 amino acids. Between the trimmed V and J ends, which lost 4 bases and 4 bases, there was a span of 13 bases. The CDR3 sequence: CASSSAAASTEAFF. DNA for the CDR3: TGTGCCAGCAGTTCGGCTGCAGCGTCCACTGAAGCTTTCTTT.

The V and J genes are TRBV30 and TRBJ2-7; D ambiguous. The CDR3 covers 13 residues. Per germline, CDR1 GTSNPN and CDR2 SVGIG (reference sequence). Trimming took off 2 bases at V and 4 bases at J, with 12 bases between the two ends. In DNA form, the CDR3 reads TGTGCCTGGAGTCCACTAATACTTTACGAGCAGTACTTC. Its translation is CAWSPLILYEQYF.

The chain joins TRBV6-5 to TRBJ2-7; 7 nucleotides align to TRBD1. V was clipped by 0 bases and J by 1 base; unmatched bases: 3. CDR1 MNHEY and CDR2 SVGAGI come from the germline V gene. This CDR3 has 15 amino acids. This chain's CDR3 is CASSYSVRGSYEQYF. In DNA, the CDR3 is TGTGCCAGCAGTTACTCTGTCAGGGGGTCCTACGAGCAGTACTTC.

The rearrangement joins TRBV13 to TRBJ2-1, with D perhaps TRBD2 (5 bases). The V end was cut by 0 bases, the J end by 10 bases, with 28 bases between. Germline V gene data show CDR1 as PRHDT and CDR2 as FYEKMQ (reference sequence). This CDR3 comprises 19 residues. The CDR3 is CASSLGLVRARRNQEEQFF. CDR3 in DNA: TGTGCCAGCAGCTTAGGCCTGGTGCGGGCACGGCGAAACCAGGAAGAGCAGTTCTTC.

This clone was counted only a few times. The chain carries TRBV18 and TRBJ2-2; no firm D call. The CDR3 is 14 residues long. CDR1 is KGHSH and CDR2 is LQKENI in the germline V gene. The germline V and J ends were trimmed by 2 bases and 7 bases, with 11 bases remaining between them. The CDR3 region is CASSPSKTGGELFF. The DNA for the CDR3 is TGTGCCAGCTCACCAAGTAAAACCGGCGGGGAGCTGTTTTTT.

This rearrangement joins TRBV2 to TRBJ1-4, with 7 bases lining up with TRBD1. Germline lookup yields CDR1 SNHLY and CDR2 FYNNEI. The CDR3 runs to 14 residues. With 8 bases clipped from V and 8 bases from J, the junction kept 11 bases outside the gene matches. The CDR3 coding sequence is TGTGCCAGCGCAGAGGTGACAGGGAGGGAAAAACTGTTTTTT. Protein sequence: CASAEVTGREKLFF.

V and J are TRBV30 and TRBJ1-2; 9 positions agree with TRBD1. The CDR3 is made up of 13 amino acids. Germline-derived CDR1 and CDR2 are GTSNPN and SVGIG (reference sequence). After removal of 5 bases from V and 4 bases from J, the junction contained 5 bases not matched to a gene. The CDR3 loop is CAWGQGTPYGYTF. The CDR3 coding sequence is TGTGCCTGGGGACAGGGGACGCCCTATGGCTACACCTTC. Full variable domain (outside the CDR3, taken from reference TRBV30 and TRBJ1-2): SQTIHQWPATLVQPVGSPLSLECTVEGTSNPNLYWYRQAAGRGLQLLFYSVGIGQISSEVPQNLSASRPQDRQFILSSKKLLLSDSGFYLCAWGQGTPYGYTFGSGTRLTVV.

This clone appeared a single time. V gene TRBV29-1 combines with J gene TRBJ1-2, with a weak D call TRBD1 (6 bases). The CDR3 is 14 amino acids. Trimming left V 4 bases short and J 4 bases short, with 16 bases between. Germline V gives CDR1 SQVTM, CDR2 ANQGSEA. The CDR3 DNA sequence: TGCAGCGTTGGCGGGGGGCGCGATAGCTATGGCTACACCTTC. It encodes CSVGGGRDSYGYTF.